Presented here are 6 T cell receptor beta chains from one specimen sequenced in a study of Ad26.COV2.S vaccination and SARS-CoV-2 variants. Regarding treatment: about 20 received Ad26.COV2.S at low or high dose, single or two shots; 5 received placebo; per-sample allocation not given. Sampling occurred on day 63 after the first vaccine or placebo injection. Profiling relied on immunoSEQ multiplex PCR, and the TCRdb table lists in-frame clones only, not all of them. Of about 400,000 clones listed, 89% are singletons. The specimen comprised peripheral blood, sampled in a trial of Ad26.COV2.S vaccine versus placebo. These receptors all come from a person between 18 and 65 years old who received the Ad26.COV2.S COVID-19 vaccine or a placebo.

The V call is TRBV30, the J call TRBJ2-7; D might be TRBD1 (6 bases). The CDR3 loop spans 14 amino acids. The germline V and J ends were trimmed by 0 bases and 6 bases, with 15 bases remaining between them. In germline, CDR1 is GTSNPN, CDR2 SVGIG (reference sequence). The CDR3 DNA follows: TGTGCCTGGAGTGTAAGGTCACAGGGTGCCGAGCAGTACTTC. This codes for CAWSVRSQGAEQYF.

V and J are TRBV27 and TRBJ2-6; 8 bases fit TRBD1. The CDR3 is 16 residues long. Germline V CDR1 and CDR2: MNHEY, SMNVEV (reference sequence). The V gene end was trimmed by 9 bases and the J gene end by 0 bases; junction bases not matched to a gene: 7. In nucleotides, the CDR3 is TGTGCCAGTACAGGACAGGGCACCTCTGGGGCCAACGTCCTGACTTTC. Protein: CASTGQGTSGANVLTF.

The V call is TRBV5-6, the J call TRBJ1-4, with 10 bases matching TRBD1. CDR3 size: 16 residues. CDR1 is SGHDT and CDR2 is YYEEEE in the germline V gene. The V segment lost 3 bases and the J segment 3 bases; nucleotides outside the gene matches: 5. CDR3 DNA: TGTGCCAGCAGCTCTCGAGGACAGGGGGCTAATGAAAAACTGTTTTTT. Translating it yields CASSSRGQGANEKLFF.

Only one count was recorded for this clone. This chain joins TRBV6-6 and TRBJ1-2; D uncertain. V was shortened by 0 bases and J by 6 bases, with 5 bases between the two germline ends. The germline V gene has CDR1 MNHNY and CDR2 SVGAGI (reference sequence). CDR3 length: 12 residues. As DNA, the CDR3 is TGTGCCAGCAGTTACTCCGAGGATGGCTACACCTTC. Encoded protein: CASSYSEDGYTF.

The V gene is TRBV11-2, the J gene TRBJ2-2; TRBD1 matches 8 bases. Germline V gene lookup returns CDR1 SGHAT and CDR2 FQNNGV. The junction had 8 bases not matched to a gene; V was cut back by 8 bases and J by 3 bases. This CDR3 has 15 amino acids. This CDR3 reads CASLQGARDTGELFF. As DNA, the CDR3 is TGTGCCAGCCTTCAGGGGGCTCGGGACACCGGGGAGCTGTTTTTT.

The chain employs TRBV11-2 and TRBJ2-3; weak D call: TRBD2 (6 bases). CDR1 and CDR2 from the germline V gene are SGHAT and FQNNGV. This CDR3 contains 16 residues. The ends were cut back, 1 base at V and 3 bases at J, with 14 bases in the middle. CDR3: CASSLGGTSLTDTQYF. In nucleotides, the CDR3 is TGTGCCAGCAGCTTAGGGGGAACTAGCTTGACAGATACGCAGTATTTT.